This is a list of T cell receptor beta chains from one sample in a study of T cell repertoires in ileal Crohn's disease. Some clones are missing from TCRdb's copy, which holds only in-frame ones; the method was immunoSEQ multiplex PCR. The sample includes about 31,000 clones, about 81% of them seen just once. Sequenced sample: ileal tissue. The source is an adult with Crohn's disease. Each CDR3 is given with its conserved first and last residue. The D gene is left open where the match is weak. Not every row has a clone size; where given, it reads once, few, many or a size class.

cdr3_nt: TGTGCCAGCAGCACCACCATGGGGCTGACGACTAACTATGGCTACACCTTC
cdr3_aa: CASSTTMGLTTNYGYTF
v_call: TRBV21-1
d_call: -
clone_size: -
j_call: TRBJ1-2

cdr3_nt: TGTGCCAGCAGTGAATCCGGAACAGTGAACACTGAAGCTTTCTTT
cdr3_aa: CASSESGTVNTEAFF
v_call: TRBV2
d_call: -
clone_size: -
j_call: TRBJ1-1

cdr3_nt: TGTGCCAGCAGCTCAACAGGGGGCTTAGAAAAACTGTTTTTT
cdr3_aa: CASSSTGGLEKLFF
v_call: TRBV7-9
d_call: TRBD1
clone_size: -
j_call: TRBJ1-4

cdr3_nt: TGCGCCAGCAGCCCCTGGCAGGTAGGATACGAGCAGTACTTC
cdr3_aa: CASSPWQVGYEQYF
v_call: TRBV4-1
d_call: -
clone_size: -
j_call: TRBJ2-7

cdr3_nt: TGTGCCTGGGACAGGAAAACGCAGTATTTT
cdr3_aa: CAWDRKTQYF
v_call: TRBV30
d_call: -
clone_size: -
j_call: TRBJ2-3

cdr3_nt: TGTGCCAGCAGCCCTGCTGGACAGGTCAGGGGTTCACCCCTCCACTTT
cdr3_aa: CASSPAGQVRGSPLHF
v_call: TRBV9
d_call: TRBD1
clone_size: once
j_call: TRBJ1-6

cdr3_nt: TGCGCCAGCAGCTTCGCGGGACAGGGCTACACTGAAGCTTTCTTT
cdr3_aa: CASSFAGQGYTEAFF
v_call: TRBV5-1
d_call: TRBD1
clone_size: -
j_call: TRBJ1-1

cdr3_nt: TGTGCCAGCAGCCTTCGACAGCTAATTGGCGAGCAGTACTTC
cdr3_aa: CASSLRQLIGEQYF
v_call: TRBV6-5
d_call: -
clone_size: -
j_call: TRBJ2-7

cdr3_nt: TGTGCCAGCAGCCGTTGGACAGGTCCCTACGAGCAGTACTTC
cdr3_aa: CASSRWTGPYEQYF
v_call: TRBV11-2
d_call: TRBD1
clone_size: -
j_call: TRBJ2-7

cdr3_nt: TGTGCCAGCAGCCAACAGTGGACTAGCGGGGGGGCAGGAGGGACAGATACGCAGTATTTT
cdr3_aa: CASSQQWTSGGAGGTDTQYF
v_call: TRBV4-2
d_call: TRBD2
clone_size: once
j_call: TRBJ2-3

cdr3_nt: TGTGCCAGCAGTTACTCCAGTGATAGCAATCAGCCCCAGCATTTT
cdr3_aa: CASSYSSDSNQPQHF
v_call: TRBV6-6
d_call: -
clone_size: -
j_call: TRBJ1-5

cdr3_nt: TGCGCCAGCAGCGGAACGGGATTTAACACTGAAGCTTTCTTT
cdr3_aa: CASSGTGFNTEAFF
v_call: TRBV5-1
d_call: -
clone_size: -
j_call: TRBJ1-1

cdr3_nt: TGCGCCAGCAGCCAAGTCTCGACAGGGGATAACTATGGCTACACCTTC
cdr3_aa: CASSQVSTGDNYGYTF
v_call: TRBV4-1
d_call: TRBD1
clone_size: -
j_call: TRBJ1-2

cdr3_nt: TGTGCCAGCAGCTTGGGTATCGCGGCAGGGGGCCAGTATGGCTACACCTTC
cdr3_aa: CASSLGIAAGGQYGYTF
v_call: TRBV5-4
d_call: TRBD1
clone_size: -
j_call: TRBJ1-2

cdr3_nt: TGTGCCAGCTCACCACGACAGAACACTGAAGCTTTCTTT
cdr3_aa: CASSPRQNTEAFF
v_call: TRBV18
d_call: -
clone_size: -
j_call: TRBJ1-1

cdr3_nt: TGTGCCAGCAGTTACGGGGGGGCTGGGGCCAACGTCCTGACTTTC
cdr3_aa: CASSYGGAGANVLTF
v_call: TRBV6-5
d_call: TRBD2
clone_size: -
j_call: TRBJ2-6

cdr3_nt: TGTGCCATCGGCGCAGGGGGCATGGGCACAGATACGCAGTATTTT
cdr3_aa: CAIGAGGMGTDTQYF
v_call: TRBV10-3
d_call: TRBD1
clone_size: -
j_call: TRBJ2-3

cdr3_nt: TGTGCCAGCAGTTCTTCCTGGGGCAGTGAAAAACTGTTTTTT
cdr3_aa: CASSSSWGSEKLFF
v_call: TRBV6-5
d_call: -
clone_size: -
j_call: TRBJ1-4

cdr3_nt: TGCGCCAGCAGCCTGGGGGCAGGCCAGACCGATAACTATGGCTACACCTTC
cdr3_aa: CASSLGAGQTDNYGYTF
v_call: TRBV4-1
d_call: -
clone_size: -
j_call: TRBJ1-2

cdr3_nt: TGTGCCAGCAGTCAGGACAGCATCTCTGGAAACACCATATATTTT
cdr3_aa: CASSQDSISGNTIYF
v_call: TRBV6-5
d_call: -
clone_size: few
j_call: TRBJ1-3

cdr3_nt: TGTGCCAGCAGCTTAGACGAGACAGCTAACTATGGCTACACCTTC
cdr3_aa: CASSLDETANYGYTF
v_call: TRBV7-2
d_call: -
clone_size: -
j_call: TRBJ1-2

cdr3_nt: TGCAGCGTACAGGGGGGGAATTCCTACGAGCAGTACTTC
cdr3_aa: CSVQGGNSYEQYF
v_call: TRBV29-1
d_call: -
clone_size: few
j_call: TRBJ2-7

cdr3_nt: TGTGCCAGCAGTGATGGCACCCGACAGGGGGCAATGTACGAGCAGTACTTC
cdr3_aa: CASSDGTRQGAMYEQYF
v_call: TRBV25-1
d_call: TRBD1
clone_size: once
j_call: TRBJ2-7

cdr3_nt: TGTGCCAGCAGCTTAGGTACAGGGGCGGGAAATTCACCCCTCCACTTT
cdr3_aa: CASSLGTGAGNSPLHF
v_call: TRBV7-8
d_call: TRBD1
clone_size: -
j_call: TRBJ1-6

cdr3_nt: TGTGCCAGTAGTATAGAAGGGGACAGGGGGACGTCCACAGATACGCAGTATTTT
cdr3_aa: CASSIEGDRGTSTDTQYF
v_call: TRBV19
d_call: TRBD1
clone_size: -
j_call: TRBJ2-3

cdr3_nt: TGTGCCAGCAGCCCAAGACAGGTCACTAACTATGGCTACACCTTC
cdr3_aa: CASSPRQVTNYGYTF
v_call: TRBV7-8
d_call: -
clone_size: -
j_call: TRBJ1-2

cdr3_nt: TGCAGCGAGAACCGGGGACTACCTTCGAGTAATCAGCCCCAGCATTTT
cdr3_aa: CSENRGLPSSNQPQHF
v_call: TRBV29-1
d_call: -
clone_size: -
j_call: TRBJ1-5

cdr3_nt: TGTGCCAGCAGTTACCGGACTAGCGACTACGAGCAGTACTTC
cdr3_aa: CASSYRTSDYEQYF
v_call: TRBV6-6
d_call: TRBD2
clone_size: -
j_call: TRBJ2-7

cdr3_nt: TGTGCCAGCTCACCAGGGAGCTCCTATAATTCACCCCTCCACTTT
cdr3_aa: CASSPGSSYNSPLHF
v_call: TRBV18
d_call: -
clone_size: -
j_call: TRBJ1-6

cdr3_nt: TGTGCCAGCAGCAGCTCCGGGGAGACCCAGTACTTC
cdr3_aa: CASSSSGETQYF
v_call: TRBV6-1
d_call: -
clone_size: -
j_call: TRBJ2-5

cdr3_nt: TGTGCCAGCAGTGAACATTGGGGACAAGGGGCCAATTCACCCCTCCACTTT
cdr3_aa: CASSEHWGQGANSPLHF
v_call: TRBV6-1
d_call: -
clone_size: -
j_call: TRBJ1-6

cdr3_nt: TGTGCCAGCAGCCCAGGGAGGTGGAGCTCCTACGAGCAGTACTTC
cdr3_aa: CASSPGRWSSYEQYF
v_call: TRBV7-2
d_call: -
clone_size: -
j_call: TRBJ2-7

cdr3_nt: TGTGCCAGCAGTAAGGGGCTGAATGAAAAACTGTTTTTT
cdr3_aa: CASSKGLNEKLFF
v_call: TRBV6-6
d_call: -
clone_size: -
j_call: TRBJ1-4

cdr3_nt: TGTGCCAGCAGTTATTCACCCGACGGGGGGTTCGAGCAGTACTTC
cdr3_aa: CASSYSPDGGFEQYF
v_call: TRBV6-5
d_call: TRBD2
clone_size: -
j_call: TRBJ2-7

cdr3_nt: TGTGCCAGCAGCGTAGGTACAGGGCCGCTCCACTTT
cdr3_aa: CASSVGTGPLHF
v_call: TRBV9
d_call: -
clone_size: -
j_call: TRBJ1-6

cdr3_nt: TGTGCCAGCAGCTTACAAGCGGGGGGCAATGAGCAGTTCTTC
cdr3_aa: CASSLQAGGNEQFF
v_call: TRBV7-2
d_call: TRBD2
clone_size: -
j_call: TRBJ2-1

cdr3_nt: TGTGCCAGCAGCTTATTGGCCAGGATTAACTATGGCTACACCTTC
cdr3_aa: CASSLLARINYGYTF
v_call: TRBV5-8
d_call: -
clone_size: -
j_call: TRBJ1-2

cdr3_nt: TGCGCCAGCAGCCACCCCGGACAGGGGTACGCTTTCTTT
cdr3_aa: CASSHPGQGYAFF
v_call: TRBV4-1
d_call: TRBD1
clone_size: -
j_call: TRBJ1-1

cdr3_nt: TGTGCCAGCAGCTCGGGACTTACTCAAGAGACCCAGTACTTC
cdr3_aa: CASSSGLTQETQYF
v_call: TRBV7-2
d_call: -
clone_size: -
j_call: TRBJ2-5

cdr3_nt: TGCGCCAGCAGCCAAGTAGGCACAGGGAACTACGAGCAGTACTTC
cdr3_aa: CASSQVGTGNYEQYF
v_call: TRBV4-1
d_call: -
clone_size: -
j_call: TRBJ2-7

cdr3_nt: TGTGCCAGCAGCTTAAACGCGGGGGGGCAAGATACGCAGTATTTT
cdr3_aa: CASSLNAGGQDTQYF
v_call: TRBV11-2
d_call: TRBD2
clone_size: once
j_call: TRBJ2-3

cdr3_nt: TGTGCCAGCAGCTCGGGACTCCTTAGCTACGAGCAGTACTTC
cdr3_aa: CASSSGLLSYEQYF
v_call: TRBV11-2
d_call: -
clone_size: -
j_call: TRBJ2-7